This T cell receptor (beta chain) derives from a study of CD8 T cells in Susac syndrome. This clonotype was seen just once. Reverse transcription of roughly 0.5 to 1 ug RNA used random hexamers. From the immunoSEQ multiplex PCR reads, TCRdb called clonotypes with MiXCR, one entry per CDR3 protein. The sample consists of around 130,000 distinct CDR3 sequences, around 85% of them appearing once. This CDR3 comprises 13 residues. V lost 6 bases to trimming and J lost 8 bases, with 16 bases between them. This TCR was sampled from a human donor with multiple sclerosis. The rearrangement links TRBV12-3 or TRBV12-4 to TRBJ1-2, with D uncertain. Sequencing used CD8+ T cells from PBMCs. CDR3 protein: CASSPGFSGGYTF. DNA for the CDR3: TGTGCCAGCAGCCCCGGGTTCTCAGGAGGCTACACCTTC.